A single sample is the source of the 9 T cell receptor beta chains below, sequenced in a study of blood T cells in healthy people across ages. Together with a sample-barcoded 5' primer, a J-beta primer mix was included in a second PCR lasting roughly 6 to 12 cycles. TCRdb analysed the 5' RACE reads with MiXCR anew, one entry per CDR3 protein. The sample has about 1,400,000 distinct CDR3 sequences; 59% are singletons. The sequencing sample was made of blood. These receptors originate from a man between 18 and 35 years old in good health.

The CDR3 protein is CSAGETGLGETQYF. The CDR3 DNA is TGCAGCGCCGGGGAGACAGGGTTAGGGGAGACCCAGTACTTC. V is TRBV20-1 and J is TRBJ2-7; 7 nucleotides agree with TRBD1. Near its end, the DNA agrees better with TRBJ2-5, so the J call may be wrong. Germline CDR1 and CDR2: DFQATT and SNEGSKA (reference sequence). CDR3 length: 14 amino acids.

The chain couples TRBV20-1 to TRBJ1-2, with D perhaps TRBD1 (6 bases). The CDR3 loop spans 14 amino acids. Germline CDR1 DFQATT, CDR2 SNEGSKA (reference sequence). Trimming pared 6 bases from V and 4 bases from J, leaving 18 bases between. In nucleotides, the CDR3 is TGCAGTGCCCGAAGGGGCGGACAGATCTATGGCTACACCTTC. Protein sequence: CSARRGGQIYGYTF.

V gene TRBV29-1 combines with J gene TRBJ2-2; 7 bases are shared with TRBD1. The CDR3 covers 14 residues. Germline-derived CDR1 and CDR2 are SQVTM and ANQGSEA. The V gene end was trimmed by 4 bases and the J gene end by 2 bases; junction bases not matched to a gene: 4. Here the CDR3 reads CSVGQGRNTGELFF. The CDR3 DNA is TGCAGCGTTGGACAGGGAAGAAACACCGGGGAGCTGTTTTTT.

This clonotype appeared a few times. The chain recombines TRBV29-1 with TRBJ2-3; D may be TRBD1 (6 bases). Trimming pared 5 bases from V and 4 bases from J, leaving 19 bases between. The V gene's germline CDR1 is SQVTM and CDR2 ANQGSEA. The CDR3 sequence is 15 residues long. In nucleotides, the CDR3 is TGCAGCGTTACTGTGTTCGGGACATTGGCAGATACGCAGTATTTT. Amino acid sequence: CSVTVFGTLADTQYF.

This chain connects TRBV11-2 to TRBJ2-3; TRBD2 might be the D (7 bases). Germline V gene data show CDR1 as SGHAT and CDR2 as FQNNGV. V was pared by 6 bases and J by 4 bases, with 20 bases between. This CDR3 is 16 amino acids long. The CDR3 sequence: CASSPTRREGADTQYF. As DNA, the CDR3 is TGTGCCAGCAGTCCCACTCGGAGGGAGGGGGCAGATACGCAGTATTTT.

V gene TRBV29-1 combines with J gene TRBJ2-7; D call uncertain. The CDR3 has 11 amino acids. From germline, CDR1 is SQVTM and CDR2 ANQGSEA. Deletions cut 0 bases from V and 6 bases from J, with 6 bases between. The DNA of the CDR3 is TGCAGCGTTGAAGAGGACGGCGAGCAGTACTTC. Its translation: CSVEEDGEQYF.

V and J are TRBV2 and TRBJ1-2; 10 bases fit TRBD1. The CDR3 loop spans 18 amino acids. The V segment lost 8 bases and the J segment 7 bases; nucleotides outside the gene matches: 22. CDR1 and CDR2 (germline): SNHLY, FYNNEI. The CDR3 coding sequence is TGTGCCAGCCTTACTCCCACGCTAACGGACAGGGGGACGCGTGGCTACACCTTC. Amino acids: CASLTPTLTDRGTRGYTF. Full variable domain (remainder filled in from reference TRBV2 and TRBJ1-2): EPEVTQTPSHQVTQMGQEVILRCVPISNHLYFYWYRQILGQKVEFLVSFYNNEISEKSEIFDDQFSVERPDGSNFTLKIRSTKLEDSAMYFCASLTPTLTDRGTRGYTFGSGTRLTVV.

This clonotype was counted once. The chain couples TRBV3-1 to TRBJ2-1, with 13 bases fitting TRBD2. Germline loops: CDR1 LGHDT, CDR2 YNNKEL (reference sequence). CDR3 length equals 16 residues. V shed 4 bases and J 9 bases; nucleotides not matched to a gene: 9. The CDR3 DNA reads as TGTGCCAGCAGCCGCGTAGGACTAGCGGGAGTAGGTGAGCAGTTCTTC. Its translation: CASSRVGLAGVGEQFF.

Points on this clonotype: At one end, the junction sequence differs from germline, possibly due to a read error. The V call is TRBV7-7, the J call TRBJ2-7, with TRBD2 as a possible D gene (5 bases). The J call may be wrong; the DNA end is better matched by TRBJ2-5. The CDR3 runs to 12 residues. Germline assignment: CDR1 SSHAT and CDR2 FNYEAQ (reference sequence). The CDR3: CASSGDKETQYF. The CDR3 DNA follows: TGTGCTAGCAGCGGAGACAAAGAGACCCAGTACTTC.